This T cell receptor (beta chain) emerged from a study of blood T cell repertoires in COVID-19. Background on the study: Collection of acute and convalescent COVID-19 samples took place in the United States, Italy and Spain.

Measured with immunoSEQ multiplex PCR; TCRdb has only the in-frame clones, and not every one. The table lists 160,000 or so clones, around 90% of them singletons. This clone was picked up a small number of times. The CDR3 covers 15 residues. Trimming took off 4 bases at V and 9 bases at J, with 21 bases between the two ends. Germline V gene lookup returns CDR1 KGHSH and CDR2 LQKENI. The V gene is TRBV18, the J gene TRBJ1-2; D is unresolved. The sequence came from a woman in her fifties or sixties who had recovered from COVID-19. Sequencing was done on a sample of peripheral blood. CDR3: CASSLAGNQGSSYTF. DNA for the CDR3: TGTGCCAGCTCACTGGCCGGGAATCAAGGTAGTAGCTACACCTTC.